Presented here are 20 T cell receptor beta chains from one specimen sequenced in a study of CD8 T cells in Susac syndrome. RNA amounts of about 0.5 to 1 ug underwent reverse transcription with random hexamers. MiXCR, run by TCRdb on the immunoSEQ multiplex PCR reads, gives a single entry per CDR3 protein. The sample lists about 120,000 distinct CDR3 sequences, around 95% occurring once. The sample was CD4+ T cells from PBMCs. The receptors come from a human donor in good health.

The chain joins TRBV3-1 to TRBJ1-2, with a tentative D call TRBD1 (5 bases). The CDR3 extends over 14 amino acids. V was pared by 1 base and J by 2 bases, with 8 bases between. Germline V gives CDR1 LGHDT, CDR2 YNNKEL (reference sequence). DNA for the CDR3: TGTGCCAGCAGCCAAGTCGGGGGGAACTATGGCTACACCTTC. Protein: CASSQVGGNYGYTF.

The chain links TRBV20-1 to TRBJ1-1, with a possible D match to TRBD1 (6 bases). Trimming took 5 bases from V and 0 from J, leaving 19 bases between them. CDR1 is DFQATT and CDR2 is SNEGSKA in the germline V gene (reference sequence). The length of the CDR3 is 16 residues. This CDR3 reads CSALAAGEAMNTEAFF. DNA for the CDR3: TGCAGTGCTCTGGCGGCAGGGGAAGCTATGAACACTGAAGCTTTCTTT.

The rearrangement links TRBV5-6 to TRBJ2-1; 8 positions agree with TRBD2. The CDR3 sequence is 14 residues long. Germline V CDR1 and CDR2: SGHDT, YYEEEE. V trimming: 5 bases; J trimming: 5 bases; junction bases outside the gene matches: 6. Written as DNA, the CDR3 is TGTGCCAGCAGACGACTAGCGAGGGACAATGAGCAGTTCTTC. As protein: CASRRLARDNEQFF.

The chain joins TRBV12-5 to TRBJ2-1; tentatively, D is TRBD2 (6 bases). The CDR3 is 13 residues long. Trimming pared 0 bases from V and 10 bases from J, leaving 10 bases between. CDR1 and CDR2 (germline): LGHNT, FRNRAP. The CDR3 loop reads CASGLVGLAEQFF. As DNA, the CDR3 is TGTGCTAGTGGTTTGGTAGGCCTAGCGGAGCAGTTCTTC.

V and J are TRBV6-2 or TRBV6-3 and TRBJ2-3; 10 nucleotides line up with TRBD2. The germline V gene encodes CDR1 MNHEY and CDR2 SVGEGT. V shed 2 bases, J shed 2 bases, and the junction held 4 bases outside the gene matches. The CDR3 runs to 16 residues. In DNA, the CDR3 is TGTGCCAGCAGTTACATGGGGACTAGCGTCACAGATACGCAGTATTTT. This codes for CASSYMGTSVTDTQYF.

This chain uses TRBV7-2 with TRBJ1-6; D gene ambiguous. The germline CDR1 and CDR2 sequences are SGHTA and FQGNSA. The CDR3 length is 16 residues. Trimming left V 5 bases short and J 1 base short, with 12 bases between. The chain's CDR3 is CASSPVRRSYNSPLHF. CDR3 nucleotide sequence: TGTGCCAGCAGCCCAGTCCGGCGTTCCTATAATTCACCCCTCCACTTT.

V usage is TRBV7-2 and J usage is TRBJ2-7, with a possible D match to TRBD2 (6 bases). The CDR3 has 16 amino acids. V lost 1 base to trimming and J lost 3 bases, with 16 bases between them. CDR1 SGHTA and CDR2 FQGNSA come from the germline V gene. CDR3 DNA: TGTGCCAGCAGCTTAGATCTGGCTAGCGCCCACTACGAGCAGTACTTC. Translated: CASSLDLASAHYEQYF.

In nucleotides, the CDR3 is TGCAGCGCCGGACAGGAGGAAAATGGCTACACCTTC. It codes for CSAGQEENGYTF. V is TRBV29-1 and J is TRBJ1-2, with 7 bases that match TRBD1. V lost 7 bases and J lost 6; bases outside the gene matches: 8. The CDR3 contains 12 residues. Germline V gene lookup returns CDR1 SQVTM and CDR2 ANQGSEA.

The chain links TRBV18 to TRBJ2-1; 11 nucleotides line up with TRBD2. J was trimmed by 0 bases and V by 4 bases; bases with no gene match: 11. CDR3 size: 19 residues. Germline loops: CDR1 KGHSH, CDR2 LQKENI. CDR3 nucleotide sequence: TGTGCCAGCTCACTGAACCGGGGACTAGCGGCGACCTCCTACAATGAGCAGTTCTTC. Protein sequence: CASSLNRGLAATSYNEQFF.

This clonotype has just one count. The chain links TRBV12-3 or TRBV12-4 to TRBJ1-1; no clear D gene. V was pared by 2 bases and J by 4 bases, with 14 bases between. CDR3 length equals 15 residues. As DNA, the CDR3 is TGTGCCAGCAGTTTAAGGGCGGAGAGAGGCACTGAAGCTTTCTTT. Residues: CASSLRAERGTEAFF.

This chain connects TRBV20-1 to TRBJ2-3; D is uncertain. The germline V and J ends were trimmed by 3 bases and 1 base, with 8 bases remaining between them. This CDR3 contains 13 residues. Germline values: CDR1 DFQATT, CDR2 SNEGSKA (reference sequence). CDR3 loop: CSARETGTDTQYF. The CDR3 nucleotides read TGCAGTGCTAGGGAGACGGGCACAGATACGCAGTATTTT.

V usage is TRBV5-1 and J usage is TRBJ2-1; TRBD2 matches at 13 bases. Losses at the gene ends were 2 bases for V and 10 bases for J; bases not matched to a gene: 9. The CDR3 runs to 16 residues. Germline loops: CDR1 SGHRS, CDR2 YFSETQ. As DNA, the CDR3 is TGCGCCAGCAGCTTTGGAGGACTAGCGGGAGTTGGGGAGCAGTTCTTC. Its translation is CASSFGGLAGVGEQFF.

This clonotype occurred once. The genes are TRBV19 and TRBJ2-1, with TRBD2 matching 13 bases. Per germline, CDR1 LNHDA and CDR2 SQIVND (reference sequence). Trimming removed 4 bases from V and 8 bases from J; junction bases left unmatched: 5. The CDR3 has 15 residues. CDR3 in DNA: TGTGCCAGTAGTACGACTAGCGGGAGGATCGATGAGCAGTTCTTC. This codes for CASSTTSGRIDEQFF.

This clonotype appeared once. The rearrangement uses TRBV12-3 or TRBV12-4 and TRBJ1-5; no clear D. The CDR3 has 13 residues. V was shortened by 6 bases and J by 4 bases, with 10 bases between the two germline ends. The CDR3 DNA reads TGTGCCAGCAGCCGAGACTGGAATCAGCCCCAGCATTTT. Protein: CASSRDWNQPQHF.

This chain connects TRBV5-6 to TRBJ2-3, with 10 bases aligning to TRBD2. CDR1 and CDR2 from the germline V gene are SGHDT and YYEEEE. J lost 6 bases, V lost 1 base, and 5 bases had no gene match. CDR3 length: 15 amino acids. The chain's CDR3 is CASSLWASGSDTQYF. In nucleotides, the CDR3 is TGTGCCAGCAGCTTGTGGGCTAGCGGGAGTGATACGCAGTATTTT.

This chain connects TRBV19 to TRBJ2-4; 13 bases are a match to TRBD2. This CDR3 has 15 residues. The ends lost 4 bases at V and 11 bases at J; junction bases unmatched: 8. CDR1 and CDR2 from the germline V gene are LNHDA and SQIVND (reference sequence). CDR3 residues: CASSNPGTSGTVQYF. CDR3 DNA: TGTGCCAGTAGTAACCCCGGGACTAGCGGGACAGTTCAGTACTTC.

This chain links TRBV15 with TRBJ1-2; D gene ambiguous. Germline-derived CDR1 and CDR2 are LNHNV and YYDKDF (reference sequence). There are 14 residues in the CDR3. Trimming removed 0 bases from V and 4 bases from J, with 9 bases in between. The CDR3 here is CATSRESEGYGYTF. Written as DNA, the CDR3 is TGTGCCACCAGCAGAGAATCAGAGGGCTATGGCTACACCTTC.

CDR3 loop: CASSSTTPPDTQYF. CDR3 DNA: TGTGCCAGCAGCTCCACGACCCCTCCAGATACGCAGTATTTT. V and J are TRBV7-8 and TRBJ2-3; no definite D call. CDR1 and CDR2 from the germline V gene are SGHVS and FQNEAQ. This CDR3 is 14 amino acids long. With 4 bases removed from V and 4 bases from J, the gap between germline ends came to 12 bases.

This chain uses TRBV6-2 or TRBV6-3 with TRBJ2-5; 9 nucleotides match TRBD1. Germline V gene sequence: CDR1 MNHEY, CDR2 SVGEGT. The V and J ends lost 5 bases and 3 bases, in that order; junction bases with no gene match: 7. There are 15 residues in the CDR3. The CDR3 region is CASSTEQGAEETQYF. Written as DNA, the CDR3 is TGTGCCAGCAGTACCGAACAGGGGGCCGAAGAGACCCAGTACTTC.

In its sample, this clonotype was seen once. The gene calls are TRBV2 and TRBJ2-2; D not resolved. Trimming stripped 2 bases from V and 1 base from J, with 11 bases between. Germline CDR1 and CDR2: SNHLY and FYNNEI. This CDR3 has 16 amino acids. CDR3 region: CASSELGPMNTGELFF. For the CDR3, the DNA is TGTGCCAGCAGTGAATTAGGCCCGATGAACACCGGGGAGCTGTTTTTT.